The 16 T cell receptor beta chains below come from one sample, sequenced in a study of graft-versus-host responses after intestinal transplantation. These receptors are not linked to any known antigen. Data came from immunoSEQ multiplex PCR; TCRdb stores just in-frame clones and leaves some out. The table has about 93,000 clones, 80% to 95% seen once. The sequencing used unstimulated CD8+ T cells sorted from spleen or lymph node cells, collected before intestinal transplant. These receptors were taken from a human donor who received an intestinal transplant.

The sample holds one count of this clone. The chain employs TRBV5-6 and TRBJ1-1; a possible D gene is TRBD1 (5 bases). The germline V gene encodes CDR1 SGHDT and CDR2 YYEEEE. This CDR3 region has 12 residues. V dropped 0 bases and J dropped 7 bases, with 7 bases sitting between them. The CDR3 here is CASSLGDSEAFF. The CDR3 DNA reads as TGTGCCAGCAGCTTGGGCGACAGTGAAGCTTTCTTT.

The chain carries TRBV4-1 and TRBJ2-2, with 9 positions matching TRBD2. This CDR3 is built from 16 residues. CDR1 MGHRA and CDR2 YSYEKL come from the germline V gene. With V trimmed by 1 base and J by 3 bases, 3 bases remained unmatched. CDR3 DNA: TGCGCCAGCAGCCAAGTCTTAGCGGGAGACACCGGGGAGCTGTTTTTT. Translating gives CASSQVLAGDTGELFF.

The V call is TRBV6-1, the J call TRBJ1-4; D uncertain. In germline, CDR1 is MNHNS, CDR2 SASEGT. V dropped 5 bases and J dropped 16 bases, with 23 bases sitting between them. CDR3 length equals 14 residues. The CDR3 loop reads CASSQDGVIGREFF. The CDR3 nucleotides are TGTGCCAGCAGTCAAGACGGGGTAATTGGTCGGGAGTTTTTT.

This chain links TRBV5-5 with TRBJ2-3; TRBD2 is a possible D gene (6 bases). CDR1 is SGHKS, CDR2 YYEKEE, per germline (reference sequence). Trimming shortened V by 4 bases and J by 6 bases, and 9 bases separated the two germline ends. CDR3 length: 12 amino acids. CDR3 sequence: CASSLGGDTQYF. The DNA for the CDR3 is TGTGCCAGCAGCCTTGGGGGGGATACGCAGTATTTT.

This chain joins TRBV27 and TRBJ1-1; D is perhaps TRBD1 (5 bases). In germline, CDR1 is MNHEY, CDR2 SMNVEV (reference sequence). Trimming pared 3 bases from V and 2 bases from J, leaving 7 bases between. The CDR3 is 13 amino acids. The CDR3: CASSFRVNTEAFF. In nucleotides, the CDR3 is TGTGCCAGCAGTTTCAGGGTAAACACTGAAGCTTTCTTT.

This clone has more than one count but fewer than ten. CDR3 sequence (DNA): TGCGCCACCCTTCCGACAGGATCGGATCAGCCCCAGCATTTT. This sequence encodes CATLPTGSDQPQHF. The gene calls are TRBV10-1 and TRBJ1-5, with a possible D match to TRBD1 (6 bases). This CDR3 contains 14 residues. From germline, CDR1 is WNHNN and CDR2 SYGVQD (reference sequence). V lost 10 bases to trimming and J lost 5 bases, with 18 bases between them.

The chain uses TRBV28 and TRBJ2-7; 7 nucleotides line up with TRBD1. This CDR3 spans 14 amino acids. After removal of 8 bases from V and 4 bases from J, the junction contained 11 bases not matched to a gene. Germline CDR1 and CDR2: MDHEN and SYDVKM. The CDR3, as DNA: TGTGCCAGCCGTCGACCGACAGGGTGGTACGAGCAGTACTTC. It is translated as CASRRPTGWYEQYF. Drawing the rest from reference TRBV28 and TRBJ2-7, the complete variable domain is DVKVTQSSRYLVKRTGEKVFLECVQDMDHENMFWYRQDPGLGLRLIYFSYDVKMKEKGDIPEGYSVSREKKERFSLILESASTNQTSMYLCASRRPTGWYEQYFGPGTRLTVT.

V usage is TRBV7-6 and J usage is TRBJ2-5; tentatively, D is TRBD2 (6 bases). CDR1 SGHVS and CDR2 FNYEAQ come from the germline V gene. The CDR3 is 17 amino acids. Trimming shortened V by 3 bases and J by 0 bases, and 17 bases separated the two germline ends. CDR3 loop: CASSFPGLASYQETQYF. The CDR3 DNA reads as TGTGCCAGCAGCTTTCCCGGCCTAGCGAGTTACCAAGAGACCCAGTACTTC. The complete variable domain, with remaining parts taken from reference TRBV7-6 and TRBJ2-5, reads GAGVSQSPRYKVTKRGQDVALRCDPISGHVSLYWYRQALGQGPEFLTYFNYEAQQDKSGLPNDRFSAERPEGSISTLTIQRTEQRDSAMYRCASSFPGLASYQETQYFGPGTRLLVL.

The chain uses TRBV5-6 and TRBJ2-7; D is ambiguous. Germline V gives CDR1 SGHDT, CDR2 YYEEEE. Trimming took off 2 bases at V and 2 bases at J, with 5 bases between the two ends. This CDR3 is 12 amino acids long. The CDR3 DNA reads TGTGCCAGCAGCTTTGGAGCCTACGAGCAGTACTTC. The encoded protein is CASSFGAYEQYF.

The chain links TRBV27 to TRBJ2-6; no reliable D call. V was trimmed by 5 bases and J by 4 bases, leaving 9 bases between them. This CDR3 comprises 14 residues. The V gene's germline CDR1 is MNHEY and CDR2 SMNVEV (reference sequence). The CDR3 sequence: CASSLLSGANVLTF. The CDR3 DNA reads TGTGCCAGCAGTCTATTATCCGGGGCCAACGTCCTGACTTTC.

In its sample, this clone was seen a few times. The V call is TRBV10-1, the J call TRBJ1-5, with 12 nucleotides matching TRBD1. This CDR3 has 18 amino acids. Germline V gene sequence: CDR1 WNHNN, CDR2 SYGVQD (reference sequence). Germline trimming cut 5 bases from V and 4 bases from J; bases unmatched to any gene: 12. The CDR3 protein is CASSPPIRDRGLNQPQHF. The CDR3 region has the DNA TGCGCCAGCAGTCCGCCCATTAGGGACAGGGGGCTAAATCAGCCCCAGCATTTT.

The rearrangement joins TRBV5-1 to TRBJ2-7; TRBD2 is a possible D gene (6 bases). The CDR3 consists of 14 residues. Germline V gene lookup returns CDR1 SGHRS and CDR2 YFSETQ. The germline V and J ends were trimmed by 4 bases and 2 bases, with 13 bases remaining between them. In DNA, the CDR3 is TGCGCCAGCAGCCCCCGAGGAGGGCCCTACGAGCAGTACTTC. Translated: CASSPRGGPYEQYF.

V gene TRBV9 combines with J gene TRBJ1-2; the match to TRBD1 covers 12 bases. The V and J ends lost 3 bases and 7 bases, in that order; junction bases with no gene match: 16. Germline assignment: CDR1 SGDLS and CDR2 YYNGEE. The CDR3 spans 18 residues. The chain's CDR3 is CASSAQLLSGTGGLGYTF. The CDR3 DNA follows: TGTGCCAGCAGCGCCCAATTACTTTCCGGGACAGGGGGCCTTGGCTACACCTTC. Supplemented by reference TRBV9 and TRBJ1-2, the full variable domain reads DSGVTQTPKHLITATGQRVTLRCSPRSGDLSVYWYQQSLDQGLQFLIQYYNGEERAKGNILERFSAQQFPDLHSELNLSSLELGDSALYFCASSAQLLSGTGGLGYTFGSGTRLTVV.

The chain couples TRBV2 to TRBJ2-2, with 7 bases identical to TRBD1. Germline CDR1 is SNHLY and CDR2 is FYNNEI. J lost 6 bases, V lost 4 bases, and 17 bases had no gene match. The CDR3 runs 18 residues. The CDR3 DNA is TGTGCCAGCAGTGGCCAGACCTCAGGGGGAAGTATCGCCGGGGAGCTGTTTTTT. Translating gives CASSGQTSGGSIAGELFF.

The V call is TRBV7-8, the J call TRBJ2-7; D is uncertain. Trimming removed 1 base from V and 12 bases from J, with 13 bases in between. Looked up from germline, CDR1 is SGHVS and CDR2 is FQNEAQ. The CDR3 spans 12 residues. The CDR3 sequence: CASSLVAIDLYF. In nucleotides, the CDR3 is TGTGCCAGCAGCTTAGTCGCCATAGATTTGTACTTC.

This chain uses TRBV19 with TRBJ1-1; 8 bases align to TRBD1. The CDR3 covers 14 residues. V lost 5 bases and J lost 6; bases outside the gene matches: 8. In germline, CDR1 is LNHDA, CDR2 SQIVND (reference sequence). CDR3 loop: CASSPRTGWAEAFF. The CDR3 DNA follows: TGTGCCAGTAGTCCTCGGACAGGGTGGGCTGAAGCTTTCTTT.